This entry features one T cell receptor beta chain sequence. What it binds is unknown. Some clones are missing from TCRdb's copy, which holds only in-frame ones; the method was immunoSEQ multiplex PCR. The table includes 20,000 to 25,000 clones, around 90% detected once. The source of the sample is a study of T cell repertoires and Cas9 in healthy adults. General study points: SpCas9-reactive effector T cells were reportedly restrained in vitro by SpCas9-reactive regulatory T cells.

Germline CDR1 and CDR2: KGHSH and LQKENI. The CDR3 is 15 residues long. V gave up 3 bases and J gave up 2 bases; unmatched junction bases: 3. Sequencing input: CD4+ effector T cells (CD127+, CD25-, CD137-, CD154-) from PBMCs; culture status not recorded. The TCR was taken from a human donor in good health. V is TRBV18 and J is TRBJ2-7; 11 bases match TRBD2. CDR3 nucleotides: TGTGCCAGCTCACCTCCACTAGCGGGGGCCTACGAGCAGTACGTC. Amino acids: CASSPPLAGAYEQYV.